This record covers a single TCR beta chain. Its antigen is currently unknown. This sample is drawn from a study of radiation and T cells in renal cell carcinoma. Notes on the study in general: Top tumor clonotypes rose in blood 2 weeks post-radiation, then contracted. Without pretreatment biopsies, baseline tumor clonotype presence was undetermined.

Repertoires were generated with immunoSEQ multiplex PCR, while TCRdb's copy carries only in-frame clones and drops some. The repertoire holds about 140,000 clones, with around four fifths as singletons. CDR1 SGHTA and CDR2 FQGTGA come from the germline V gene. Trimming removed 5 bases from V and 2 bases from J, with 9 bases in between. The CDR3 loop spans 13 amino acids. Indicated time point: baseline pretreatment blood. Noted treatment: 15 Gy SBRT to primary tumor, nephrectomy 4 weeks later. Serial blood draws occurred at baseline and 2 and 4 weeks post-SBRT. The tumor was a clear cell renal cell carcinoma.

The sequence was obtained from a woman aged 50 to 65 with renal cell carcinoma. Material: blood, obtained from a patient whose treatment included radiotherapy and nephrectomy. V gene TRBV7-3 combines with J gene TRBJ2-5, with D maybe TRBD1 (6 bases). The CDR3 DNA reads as TGTGCCAGCAGCAGCAGGGGACAAGAGACCCAGTACTTC. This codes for CASSSRGQETQYF.